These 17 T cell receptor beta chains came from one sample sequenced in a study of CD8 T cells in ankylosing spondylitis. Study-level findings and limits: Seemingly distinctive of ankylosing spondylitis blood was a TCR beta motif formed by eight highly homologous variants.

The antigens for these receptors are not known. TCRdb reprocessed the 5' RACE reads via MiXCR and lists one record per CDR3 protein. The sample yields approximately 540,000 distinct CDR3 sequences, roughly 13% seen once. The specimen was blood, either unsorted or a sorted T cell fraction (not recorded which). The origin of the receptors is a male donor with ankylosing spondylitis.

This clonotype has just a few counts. The CDR3 DNA is TGCAGTGTGGACAGGAGAGACACTGAAGCTTTCTTT. Its translation is CSVDRRDTEAFF. V gene TRBV20-1 combines with J gene TRBJ1-1; 7 positions agree with TRBD1. The CDR3 covers 12 residues. Germline V gives CDR1 DFQATT, CDR2 SNEGSKA (reference sequence). With V trimmed by 7 bases and J by 3 bases, 5 bases remained unmatched.

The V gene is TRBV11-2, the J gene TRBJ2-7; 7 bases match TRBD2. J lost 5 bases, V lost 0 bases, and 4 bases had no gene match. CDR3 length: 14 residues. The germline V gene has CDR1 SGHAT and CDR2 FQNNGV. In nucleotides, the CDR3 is TGTGCCAGCAGCTTAGATCGGGGGGTCCACGAGCAGTACTTC. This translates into CASSLDRGVHEQYF.

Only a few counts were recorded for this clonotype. This CDR3 reads CASSTTGMNTEAFF. In nucleotides, the CDR3 is TGTGCCAGCAGTACTACAGGGATGAACACTGAAGCTTTCTTT. This chain joins TRBV6-5 and TRBJ1-1, with a weak D call TRBD1 (6 bases). V was trimmed by 5 bases and J by 0 bases, leaving 10 bases between them. Germline V gives CDR1 MNHEY, CDR2 SVGAGI. There are 14 residues in the CDR3.

The CDR3, as DNA: TGCGCCAGCAGCCCGGAAGGAGGAAAGAGATGGTACTTC. Its translation is CASSPEGGKRWYF. V is TRBV5-1 and J is TRBJ2-5, with a weak D call TRBD2 (5 bases). V was clipped by 4 bases and J by 13 bases, with 20 bases between them. Germline values: CDR1 SGHRS, CDR2 YFSETQ. The CDR3 is 13 residues long.

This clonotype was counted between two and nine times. In DNA form, the CDR3 reads TGTGCCAGCAGCCCCGGACCGGACTACGAGCAGTACGTC. Amino acids: CASSPGPDYEQYV. The V gene is TRBV7-9, the J gene TRBJ2-7; D ambiguous. CDR1 and CDR2 (germline): SEHNR, FQNEAQ (reference sequence). V shed 5 bases and J shed 3 bases, with 11 bases lying between them. The CDR3 loop spans 13 amino acids.

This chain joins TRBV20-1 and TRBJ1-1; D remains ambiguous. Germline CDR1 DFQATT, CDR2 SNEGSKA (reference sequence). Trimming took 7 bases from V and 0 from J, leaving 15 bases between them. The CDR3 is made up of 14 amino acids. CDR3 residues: CSVSLPRLNTEAFF. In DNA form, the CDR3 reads TGCAGTGTCTCACTTCCGCGGTTGAACACTGAAGCTTTCTTT.

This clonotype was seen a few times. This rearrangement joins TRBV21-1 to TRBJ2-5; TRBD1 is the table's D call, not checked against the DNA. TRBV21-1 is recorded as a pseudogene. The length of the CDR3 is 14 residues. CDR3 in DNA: TGTGCCAGCAGCCGGGGGACCCGGGGGCCGACCCAGTACTTC. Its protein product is CASSRGTRGPTQYF.

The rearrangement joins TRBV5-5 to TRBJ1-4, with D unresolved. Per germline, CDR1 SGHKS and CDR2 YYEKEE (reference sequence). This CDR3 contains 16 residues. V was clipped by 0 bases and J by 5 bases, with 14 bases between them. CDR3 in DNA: TGTGCCAGCAGCTTGGGGCCCTCTGGGGAAAATGAAAAACTGTTTTTT. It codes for CASSLGPSGENEKLFF.

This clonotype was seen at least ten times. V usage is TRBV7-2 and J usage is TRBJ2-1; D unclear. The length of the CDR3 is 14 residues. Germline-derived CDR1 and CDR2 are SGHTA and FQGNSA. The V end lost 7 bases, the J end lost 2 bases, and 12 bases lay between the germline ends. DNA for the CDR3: TGTGCCAGCACCGAGAGATCAGCCTACAATGAGCAGTTCTTC. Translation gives CASTERSAYNEQFF.

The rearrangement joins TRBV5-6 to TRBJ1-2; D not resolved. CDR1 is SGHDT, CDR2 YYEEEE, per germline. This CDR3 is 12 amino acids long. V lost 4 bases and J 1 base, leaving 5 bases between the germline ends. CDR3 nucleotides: TGTGCCAGCAGCCAACTTAACTATGGCTACACCTTC. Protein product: CASSQLNYGYTF.

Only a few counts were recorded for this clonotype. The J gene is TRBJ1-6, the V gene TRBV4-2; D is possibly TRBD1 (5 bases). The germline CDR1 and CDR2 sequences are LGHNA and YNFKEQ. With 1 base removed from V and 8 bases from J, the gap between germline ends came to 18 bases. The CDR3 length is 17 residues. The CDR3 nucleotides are TGTGCCAGCAGCCAAGTATTCGGGGAGACAGAGTATTCACCCCTCCACTTT. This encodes CASSQVFGETEYSPLHF.

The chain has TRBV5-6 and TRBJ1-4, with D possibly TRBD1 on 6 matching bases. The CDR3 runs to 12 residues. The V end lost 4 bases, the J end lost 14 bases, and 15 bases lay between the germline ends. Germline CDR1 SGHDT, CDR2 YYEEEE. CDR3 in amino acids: CASSPDGGRLFF. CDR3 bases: TGTGCCAGCAGCCCGGATGGGGGCCGGCTGTTTTTT.

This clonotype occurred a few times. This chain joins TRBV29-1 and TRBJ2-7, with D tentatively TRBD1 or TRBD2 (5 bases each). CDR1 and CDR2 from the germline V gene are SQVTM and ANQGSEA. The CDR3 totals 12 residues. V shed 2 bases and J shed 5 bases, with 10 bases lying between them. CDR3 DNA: TGCAGCGTTGAACGCCGGGACGACGAGCAGTACTTC. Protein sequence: CSVERRDDEQYF.

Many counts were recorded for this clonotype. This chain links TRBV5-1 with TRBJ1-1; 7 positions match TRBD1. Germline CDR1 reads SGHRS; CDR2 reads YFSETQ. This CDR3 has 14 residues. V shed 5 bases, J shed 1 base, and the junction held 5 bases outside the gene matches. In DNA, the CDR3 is TGCGCCAGCAGTCGAGGGGGCGAGAACACTGAAGCTTTCTTT. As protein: CASSRGGENTEAFF.

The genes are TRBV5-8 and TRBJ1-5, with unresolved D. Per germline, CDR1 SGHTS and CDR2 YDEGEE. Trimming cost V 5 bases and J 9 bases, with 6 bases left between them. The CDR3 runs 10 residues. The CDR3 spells CASSYRPQHF. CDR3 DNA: TGTGCCAGCAGTTATAGGCCCCAGCATTTT.

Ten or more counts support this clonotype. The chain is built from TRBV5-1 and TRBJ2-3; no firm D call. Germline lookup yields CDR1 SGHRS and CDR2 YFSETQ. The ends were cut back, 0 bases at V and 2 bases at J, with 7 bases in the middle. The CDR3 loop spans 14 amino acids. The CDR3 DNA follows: TGCGCCAGCAGCTTGGTGGACCCCACAGATACGCAGTATTTT. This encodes CASSLVDPTDTQYF.

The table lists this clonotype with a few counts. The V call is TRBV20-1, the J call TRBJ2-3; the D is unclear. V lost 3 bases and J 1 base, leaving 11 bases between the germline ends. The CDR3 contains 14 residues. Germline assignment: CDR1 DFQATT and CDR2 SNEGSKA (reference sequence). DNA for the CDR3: TGCAGTGCTAGCTTCGGATCTCGCACAGATACGCAGTATTTT. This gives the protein CSASFGSRTDTQYF.